What follows describes a single T cell receptor beta chain. Its antigen is unidentified. Quantitative 5'-RACE with molecular barcodes was used to make the TCR beta libraries. TCRdb ran MiXCR on the 5' RACE reads and lists one entry per CDR3 protein. The table lists about 440,000 distinct CDR3 sequences, 17% of them singletons, with over 0.9% in the top ten. The CDR3 sequence is 14 residues long. CDR1 MNHEY and CDR2 SVGAGI come from the germline V gene. The germline V and J ends were trimmed by 4 bases and 2 bases, with 12 bases remaining between them. These data are taken from a study of CD8 T cells in ankylosing spondylitis. Findings of the study overall: A TCR beta motif of under 10 highly homologous variants appeared characteristic of ankylosing spondylitis blood.

Sequenced: blood, either unsorted or a sorted T cell fraction (not recorded which). This clonotype originated in a male donor with ankylosing spondylitis. V and J are TRBV6-5 and TRBJ2-7, with D perhaps TRBD1 (6 bases). In DNA, the CDR3 is TGTGCCAGCAGTTCCGGGACAACGACCTACGAGCAGTACTTC. Translated, it gives CASSSGTTTYEQYF.